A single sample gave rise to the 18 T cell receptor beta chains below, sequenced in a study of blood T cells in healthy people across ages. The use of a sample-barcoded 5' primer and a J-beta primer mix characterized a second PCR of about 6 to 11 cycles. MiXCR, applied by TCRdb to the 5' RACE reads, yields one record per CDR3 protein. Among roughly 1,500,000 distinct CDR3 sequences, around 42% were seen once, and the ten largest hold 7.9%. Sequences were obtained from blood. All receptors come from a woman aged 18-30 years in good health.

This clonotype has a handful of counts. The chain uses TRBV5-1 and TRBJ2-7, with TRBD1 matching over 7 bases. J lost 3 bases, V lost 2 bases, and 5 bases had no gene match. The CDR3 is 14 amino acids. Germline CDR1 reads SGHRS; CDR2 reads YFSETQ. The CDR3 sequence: CASSFRDSDYEQYF. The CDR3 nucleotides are TGCGCCAGCAGCTTCCGGGACAGCGACTACGAGCAGTACTTC. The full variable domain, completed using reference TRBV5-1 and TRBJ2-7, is KAGVTQTPRYLIKTRGQQVTLSCSPISGHRSVSWYQQTPGQGLQFLFEYFSETQRNKGNFPGRFSGRQFSNSRSEMNVSTLELGDSALYLCASSFRDSDYEQYFGPGTRLTVT.

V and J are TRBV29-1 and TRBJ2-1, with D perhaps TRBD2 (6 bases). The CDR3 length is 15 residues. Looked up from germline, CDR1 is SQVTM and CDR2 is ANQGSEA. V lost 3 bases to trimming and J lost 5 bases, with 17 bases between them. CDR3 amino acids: CSVDSRGGTDNEQFF. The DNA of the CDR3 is TGCAGCGTTGATAGTCGCGGCGGGACGGACAATGAGCAGTTCTTC.

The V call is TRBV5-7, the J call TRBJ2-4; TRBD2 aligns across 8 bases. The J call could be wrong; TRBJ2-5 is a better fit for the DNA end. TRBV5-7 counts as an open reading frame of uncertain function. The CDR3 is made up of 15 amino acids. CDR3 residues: CASRGAGGVPETQYF. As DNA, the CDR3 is TGTGCCAGCCGGGGGGCGGGAGGTGTTCCAGAGACCCAGTACTTC.

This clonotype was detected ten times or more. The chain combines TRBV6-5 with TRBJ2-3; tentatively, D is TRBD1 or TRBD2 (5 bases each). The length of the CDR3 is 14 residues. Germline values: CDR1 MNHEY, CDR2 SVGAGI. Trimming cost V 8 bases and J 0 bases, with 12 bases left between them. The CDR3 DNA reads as TGTGCCAGCCGCAGAGGGGCTAGCACAGATACGCAGTATTTT. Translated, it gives CASRRGASTDTQYF.

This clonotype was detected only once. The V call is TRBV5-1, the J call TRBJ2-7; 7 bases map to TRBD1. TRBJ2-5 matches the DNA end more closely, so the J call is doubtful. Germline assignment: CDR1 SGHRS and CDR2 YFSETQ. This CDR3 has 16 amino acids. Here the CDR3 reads CASSPGLGQDRETQYF. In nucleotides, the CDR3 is TGCGCCAGCAGTCCGGGCTTGGGCCAGGACAGGGAGACCCAGTACTTC.

The CDR3 coding sequence is TGTGCCAGCACCGAGGGCGGGAGGCCAGGGGCAGATACGCAGTATTTT. Its protein is CASTEGGRPGADTQYF. V and J are TRBV2 and TRBJ2-3, with 8 bases fitting TRBD2. V shed 7 bases, J shed 4 bases, and the junction held 13 bases outside the gene matches. In germline, CDR1 is SNHLY, CDR2 FYNNEI. The CDR3 is made up of 16 amino acids.

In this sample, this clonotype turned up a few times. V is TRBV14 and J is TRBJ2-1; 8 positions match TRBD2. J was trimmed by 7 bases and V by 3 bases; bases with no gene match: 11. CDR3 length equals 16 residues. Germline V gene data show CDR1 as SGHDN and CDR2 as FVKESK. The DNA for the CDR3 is TGTGCCAGCAGCCAGTTAGCGGGAACTTCAGGGAATGAGCAGTTCTTC. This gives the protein CASSQLAGTSGNEQFF. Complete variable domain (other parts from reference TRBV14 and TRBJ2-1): EAGVTQFPSHSVIEKGQTVTLRCDPISGHDNLYWYRRVMGKEIKFLLHFVKESKQDESGMPNNRFLAERTGGTYSTLKVQPAELEDSGVYFCASSQLAGTSGNEQFFGPGTRLTVL.

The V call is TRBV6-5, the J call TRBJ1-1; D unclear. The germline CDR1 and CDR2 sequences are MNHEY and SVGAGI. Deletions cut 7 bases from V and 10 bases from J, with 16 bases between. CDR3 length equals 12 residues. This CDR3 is CASIAPNRGAFF. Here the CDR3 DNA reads TGTGCCAGCATTGCCCCGAACCGGGGAGCTTTCTTT.

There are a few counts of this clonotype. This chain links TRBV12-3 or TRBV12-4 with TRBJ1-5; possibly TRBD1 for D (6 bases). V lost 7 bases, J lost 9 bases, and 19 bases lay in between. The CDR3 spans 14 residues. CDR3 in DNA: TGTGCCAGCACCCCGGACAGCTCATCACGGCCCCAGCATTTT. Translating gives CASTPDSSSRPQHF.

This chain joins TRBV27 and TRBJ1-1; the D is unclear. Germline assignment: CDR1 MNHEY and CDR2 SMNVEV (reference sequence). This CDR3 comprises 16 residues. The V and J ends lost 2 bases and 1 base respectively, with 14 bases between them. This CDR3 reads CASSLRSVAPNTEAFF. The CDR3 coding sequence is TGTGCCAGCAGTTTACGAAGTGTCGCTCCGAACACTGAAGCTTTCTTT.

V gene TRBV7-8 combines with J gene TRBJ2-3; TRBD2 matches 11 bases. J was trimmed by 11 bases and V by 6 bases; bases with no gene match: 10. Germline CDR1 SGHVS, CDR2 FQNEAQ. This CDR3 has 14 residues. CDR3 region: CASSLAGGYGRQYF. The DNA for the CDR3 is TGTGCCAGCAGTCTAGCGGGGGGCTACGGAAGGCAGTATTTT.

CDR3 loop: CASSLLGDVYEQYF. The CDR3 nucleotides are TGTGCCAGCAGTTTATTAGGCGACGTTTACGAGCAGTACTTC. This rearrangement joins TRBV28 to TRBJ2-5, with D uncertain. The J call may be mistaken, given a closer DNA end match to TRBJ2-7. The CDR3 consists of 14 residues. CDR1 is MDHEN, CDR2 SYDVKM, per germline.

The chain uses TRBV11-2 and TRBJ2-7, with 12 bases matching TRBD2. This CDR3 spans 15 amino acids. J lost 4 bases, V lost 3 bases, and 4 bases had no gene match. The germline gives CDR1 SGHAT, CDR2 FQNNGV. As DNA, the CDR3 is TGTGCCAGCAGCTTTCTAGCGGGAGGGGGTTACGAGCAGTACTTC. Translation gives CASSFLAGGGYEQYF.

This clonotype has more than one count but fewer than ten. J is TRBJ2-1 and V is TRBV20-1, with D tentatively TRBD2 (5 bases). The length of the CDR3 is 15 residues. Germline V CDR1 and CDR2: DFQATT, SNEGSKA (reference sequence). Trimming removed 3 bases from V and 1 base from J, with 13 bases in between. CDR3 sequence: CSARGSMGSYNEQFF. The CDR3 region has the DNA TGCAGTGCTAGGGGGAGTATGGGGTCCTACAATGAGCAGTTCTTC.

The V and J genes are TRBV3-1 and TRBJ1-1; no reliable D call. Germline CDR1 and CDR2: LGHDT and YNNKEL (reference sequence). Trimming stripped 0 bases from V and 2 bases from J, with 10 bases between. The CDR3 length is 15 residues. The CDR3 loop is CASSQDPGSNTEAFF. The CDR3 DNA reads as TGTGCCAGCAGCCAAGATCCAGGAAGTAACACTGAAGCTTTCTTT.

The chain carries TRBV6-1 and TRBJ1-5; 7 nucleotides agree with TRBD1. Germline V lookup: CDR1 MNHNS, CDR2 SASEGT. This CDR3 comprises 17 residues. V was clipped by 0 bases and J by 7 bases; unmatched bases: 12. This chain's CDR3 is CASSEATGIRVKQPQHF. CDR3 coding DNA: TGTGCCAGCAGTGAAGCGACAGGGATTCGGGTCAAGCAGCCCCAGCATTTT.

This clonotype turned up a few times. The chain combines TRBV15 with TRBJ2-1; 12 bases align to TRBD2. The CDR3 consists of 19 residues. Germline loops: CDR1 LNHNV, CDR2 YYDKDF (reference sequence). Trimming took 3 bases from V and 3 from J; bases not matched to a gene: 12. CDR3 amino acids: CATSRLDWTSGDIYNEQFF. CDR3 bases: TGTGCCACCAGCAGGTTGGATTGGACTAGCGGGGATATCTACAATGAGCAGTTCTTC.

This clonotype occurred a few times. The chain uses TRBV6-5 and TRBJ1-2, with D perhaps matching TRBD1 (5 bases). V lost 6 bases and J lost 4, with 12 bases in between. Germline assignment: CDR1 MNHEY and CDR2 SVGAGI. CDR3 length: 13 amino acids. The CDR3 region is CASSTGGFYGYTF. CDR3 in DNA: TGTGCCAGCAGCACTGGGGGTTTCTATGGCTACACCTTC.